Sequencing of this TCR beta chain was carried out in a study of T cell responses to AZD1222 COVID-19 vaccine. Findings and limits, study-wide: Vaccination with two AZD1222 doses was followed by a rise in Spike-specific TCR breadth and depth. The study found vaccine-associated CD4 TCRs spanning spike, dominant at 160-218 and 743-854. Females made up more of the donors, who were largely white British, and clonal diversity may have come out too low. Among AZD1222 vaccinees, only five to seven were seropositive at baseline.

Here immunoSEQ multiplex PCR was the method, and the copy in TCRdb shows in-frame clones only, minus some. This sample has 65,000 to 85,000 clones, with approximately 91% found just once. The CDR3 extends over 15 amino acids. V trimming: 4 bases; J trimming: 4 bases; junction bases outside the gene matches: 5. Germline CDR1 reads LGHNA; CDR2 reads YNFKEQ. This clone is labeled medium-sized. Its target is not known. The material was peripheral blood, obtained on day 0 of AZD1222 vaccination. The sequence was collected from an adult in good health. V is TRBV4-2 and J is TRBJ2-3; TRBD2 matches at 10 bases. CDR3 DNA sequence: TGTGCCAGCAGCCCCCTAGCGGGAGCGGCAGATACGCAGTATTTT. The encoded protein is CASSPLAGAADTQYF.